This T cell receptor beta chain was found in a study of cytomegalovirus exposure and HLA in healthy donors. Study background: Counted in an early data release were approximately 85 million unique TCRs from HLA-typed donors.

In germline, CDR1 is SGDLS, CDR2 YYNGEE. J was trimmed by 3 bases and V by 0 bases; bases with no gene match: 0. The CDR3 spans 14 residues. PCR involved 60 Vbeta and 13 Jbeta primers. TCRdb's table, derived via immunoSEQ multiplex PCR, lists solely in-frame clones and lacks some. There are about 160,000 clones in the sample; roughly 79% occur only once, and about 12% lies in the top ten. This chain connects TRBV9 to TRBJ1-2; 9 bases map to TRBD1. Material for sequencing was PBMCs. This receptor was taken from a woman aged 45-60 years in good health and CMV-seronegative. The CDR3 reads CASSVGQGDYGYTF. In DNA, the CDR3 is TGTGCCAGCAGCGTAGGACAGGGGGACTATGGCTACACCTTC.